Listed below are T cell receptor beta chains from one sample, sequenced in a study of shared clonotypes between healthy human individuals. TCRdb's copy holds only in-frame clones and misses some; the assay was immunoSEQ multiplex PCR. The table records roughly 1 million clones, approximately 76% of them present only once. Sequenced: memory CD4+ T cells sorted from blood. These receptors came from a man aged 18-30 years in good health. The CDR3 runs from the conserved cysteine through the conserved F or W. A D gene is named only where the DNA matches it firmly. Part of the rows lack a size; the others show once, few, many or a class for expanded clones.

clone size	V gene	D gene	J gene	CDR3 DNA	CDR3 protein
-	TRBV27	-	TRBJ2-7	TGTGCCAGCAGATACGACCAGGGGGGACCCTACGAGCAGTACTTC	CASRYDQGGPYEQYF
-	TRBV7-9	TRBD1	TRBJ1-1	TGTGCCAGCAGCTTAGGCGGGACAGGAGGATCGAACACTGAAGCTTTCTTT	CASSLGGTGGSNTEAFF
-	TRBV7-2	-	TRBJ2-4	TGTGCCAGCAGCTCCCAGCGGGGACAGAGAGCCAAAAACATTCAGTACTTC	CASSSQRGQRAKNIQYF
-	TRBV5-6	-	TRBJ2-2	TGTGCCAGCAGCTTTTTCCAATTCCTGGACTCCACCGGGGAGCTGTTTTTT	CASSFFQFLDSTGELFF
many	TRBV30	-	TRBJ2-6	TGTGCCTGGAGCAGACCCCGGGGAGCTGGGGCCAACGTCCTGACTTTC	CAWSRPRGAGANVLTF
-	TRBV6-6	TRBD2	TRBJ2-7	TGTGCCAGCAGCTCCCCCGGTAGCGGGAAGGGCGAGCAGTACTTC	CASSSPGSGKGEQYF
many	TRBV7-9	TRBD1	TRBJ2-3	TGTGCCAGCAGCCGTGAGGGACAGGGGAACACAGATACGCAGTATTTT	CASSREGQGNTDTQYF
few	TRBV28	-	TRBJ1-5	TGTGCCAGCACTGCCGTCAGGGGAGGCAATCAGCCCCAGCATTTT	CASTAVRGGNQPQHF
once	TRBV28	-	TRBJ1-1	TGTGCCAGCAGTTTTCTAAGGAACACTGAAGCTTTCTTT	CASSFLRNTEAFF
-	TRBV5-4	-	TRBJ2-5	TGTGCCAGCAGCTCCCCCATGCAACAAGAGACCCAGTACTTC	CASSSPMQQETQYF
-	TRBV5-1	-	TRBJ2-1	TGCGCCAGCAGCGTTAGCGGAACCTCCTACAATGAGCAGTTCTTC	CASSVSGTSYNEQFF
-	TRBV19	-	TRBJ2-7	TGTGCCAGTAGTCCGGGCCGCTGGAGCCACGAGCAGTACTTC	CASSPGRWSHEQYF
once	TRBV2	-	TRBJ1-5	TGTGCCAGCACCGAGGGAAGGGTCGCCAATCAGCCCCAGCATTTT	CASTEGRVANQPQHF
-	TRBV9	TRBD1	TRBJ1-1	TGTGCCAGCAGCGTCCGGGACAGCGACGTATGGCTAAAGAACACTGAAGCTTTCTTT	CASSVRDSDVWLKNTEAFF
few	TRBV6-5	-	TRBJ1-4	TGTGCCAGCAAAGCCCGACGGACCGATGAAAAACTGTTTTTT	CASKARRTDEKLFF
-	TRBV7-2	TRBD2	TRBJ2-1	TGTGCCAGCAGCTTAGGTAGCGGGCTACTACACAATGAGCAGTTCTTC	CASSLGSGLLHNEQFF
-	TRBV4-3	TRBD2	TRBJ2-2	TGCGCCAGCAGCCAAGAACTCGAGGCTAGCGGGAGTTACACCGGGGAGCTGTTTTTT	CASSQELEASGSYTGELFF
-	TRBV5-6	-	TRBJ1-6	TGTGCCAGCAGCTTGTACCACGACTCCTATAATTCACCCCTCCACTTT	CASSLYHDSYNSPLHF
once	TRBV2	TRBD2	TRBJ2-7	TGTGCCAGCAGTGACTTGGCTAGCGGGGGGATCGAGCAGTACTTC	CASSDLASGGIEQYF
-	TRBV10-3	-	TRBJ1-2	TGTGCCATCAGCAATCAGCCACAGGGACTCTATGGCTACACCTTC	CAISNQPQGLYGYTF
-	TRBV10-2	TRBD1	TRBJ1-3	TGCGCCAGCATCGACAGGGAGGTCTCTGGAAACACCATATATTTT	CASIDREVSGNTIYF
-	TRBV6-1	-	TRBJ2-7	TGTGCCAGCGAGCGGGCCAGCCCGAGTCACGAGCAGTACTTC	CASERASPSHEQYF
few	TRBV5-1	-	TRBJ1-2	TGCGCCAGCAGCTTGGGTGCCGATGGCTACACCTTC	CASSLGADGYTF
-	TRBV11-3	-	TRBJ2-3	TGTGCCAGCAGCTTACAGGGAGTGGATACGCAGTATTTT	CASSLQGVDTQYF
-	TRBV2	-	TRBJ1-5	TGTGCCAGCACCCCCCAGGGTGGCGAAAATCAGCCCCAGCATTTT	CASTPQGGENQPQHF
-	TRBV4-3	TRBD2	TRBJ2-7	TGCGCCAGCAGCCAAGATTCTAGCGGGGCCTACGAGCAGTACTTC	CASSQDSSGAYEQYF
-	TRBV27	TRBD2	TRBJ2-7	TGTGCCAGCAGACTAGCGGGAGCCTACGAGCAGTACTTC	CASRLAGAYEQYF